Shown below are 27 T cell receptor beta chains from a single sample sequenced in a study of Graves' ophthalmopathy and Graves' hyperthyroidism. Researchers took RNA transcripts and amplified TCR beta CDR3 regions from them. RT-PCR was first run with HTBI primers, then multiplex PCR in a second round. Each CDR3 protein gets one entry after TCRdb re-called the multiplex PCR reads with MiXCR. The table has roughly 350,000 distinct CDR3 sequences, about 15% seen once. Sequenced: peripheral blood. The receptor source for this set is an adult woman with stable Graves' hyperthyroidism.

The chain links TRBV15 to TRBJ1-5, with D unclear. V was trimmed by 4 bases and J by 5 bases, leaving 9 bases between them. CDR1 LNHNV and CDR2 YYDKDF come from the germline V gene (reference sequence). The CDR3 contains 13 residues. The CDR3 nucleotides read TGTGCCACCAGCATCGGAAAATATCAGCCCCAGCATTTT. Translation: CATSIGKYQPQHF.

This clonotype has a count of ten or more. The V call is TRBV6-5, the J call TRBJ2-7, with 8 bases aligning to TRBD2. J lost 4 bases, V lost 0 bases, and 8 bases had no gene match. The CDR3 totals 16 residues. Germline lookup yields CDR1 MNHEY and CDR2 SVGAGI. Written as DNA, the CDR3 is TGTGCCAGCAGTTACTCGAGGATTAGCGGGAAGTACGAGCAGTACTTC. Its translation: CASSYSRISGKYEQYF.

The chain is built from TRBV6-1 and TRBJ1-1; possibly TRBD1 for D (6 bases). Trimming took off 0 bases at V and 8 bases at J, with 13 bases between the two ends. Per the germline V gene, CDR1 is MNHNS and CDR2 is SASEGT. CDR3 length equals 14 residues. The CDR3 is CASSEAGGGEEAFF. The CDR3 DNA is TGTGCCAGCAGTGAAGCGGGCGGGGGCGAGGAAGCTTTCTTT.

This clonotype was recorded many times. Since no conserved phenylalanine or tryptophan closes the CDR3, a read error is the likely cause. The J gene is TRBJ2-7, the V gene TRBV28, with 7 bases identical to TRBD1. This CDR3 contains 12 residues. Germline V gives CDR1 MDHEN, CDR2 SYDVKM. The V gene end was trimmed by 5 bases and the J gene end by 3 bases; junction bases not matched to a gene: 1. The CDR3 region is CASSPGGYEQYL. The CDR3 DNA reads TGTGCCAGCAGTCCAGGGGGCTACGAGCAGTACCTC.

This clonotype was seen ten or more times. This sequence joins TRBV5-6 and TRBJ2-7; tentatively, D is TRBD1 or TRBD2 (5 bases each). The germline V gene encodes CDR1 SGHDT and CDR2 YYEEEE. This CDR3 has 15 amino acids. Trimming took off 0 bases at V and 1 base at J, with 11 bases between the two ends. This CDR3 is CASSLDGGPSYEQYF. The CDR3 coding sequence is TGTGCCAGCAGCTTGGATGGGGGACCTTCCTACGAGCAGTACTTC.

Of note for this clonotype: One end of the junction does not line up with germline, which may come from a read error. The chain combines TRBV7-9 with TRBJ2-7, with D tentatively TRBD1 (5 bases). The CDR3 is 14 residues long. Germline V CDR1 and CDR2: SEHNR, FQNEAQ (reference sequence). The CDR3 here is CVSSTRQKTYEQYF. In DNA form, the CDR3 reads TGTGTCAGCAGCACCCGACAGAAGACCTACGAGCAGTACTTC.

This clonotype appeared many times. This sequence joins TRBV28 and TRBJ2-7, with a weak D call TRBD2 (5 bases). The V gene's germline CDR1 is MDHEN and CDR2 SYDVKM. The CDR3 has 15 residues. Trimming took 5 bases from V and 6 from J, leaving 20 bases between them. For the CDR3, the DNA is TGTGCCAGCAGTGCACGTGATGGATATACTAGCGAGCAGTACTTC. This sequence encodes CASSARDGYTSEQYF.

This clonotype was detected many times. The V and J genes are TRBV29-1 and TRBJ1-3; no clear D. Germline CDR1 and CDR2: SQVTM and ANQGSEA. V lost 4 bases and J 4 bases, leaving 11 bases between the germline ends. The CDR3 consists of 13 residues. CDR3 DNA sequence: TGCAGCGTTGGGAAGGGTCCGGGAAACACCATATATTTT. Encoded protein: CSVGKGPGNTIYF. The full variable domain, its missing parts supplied by reference TRBV29-1 and TRBJ1-3, is SAVISQKPSRDICQRGTSLTIQCQVDSQVTMMFWYRQQPGQSLTLIATANQGSEATYESGFVIDKFPISRPNLTFSTLTVSNMSPEDSSIYLCSVGKGPGNTIYFGEGSWLTVV.

This clonotype was found many times. The chain combines TRBV28 with TRBJ1-1; D remains ambiguous. The CDR3 extends over 11 amino acids. In germline, CDR1 is MDHEN, CDR2 SYDVKM. The V and J ends lost 8 bases and 4 bases respectively, with 8 bases between them. The DNA for the CDR3 is TGTGCCAGCGAAAGGCTCACTGAAGCTTTCTTT. It encodes CASERLTEAFF. The variable domain in full, completed from reference TRBV28 and TRBJ1-1, reads DVKVTQSSRYLVKRTGEKVFLECVQDMDHENMFWYRQDPGLGLRLIYFSYDVKMKEKGDIPEGYSVSREKKERFSLILESASTNQTSMYLCASERLTEAFFGQGTRLTVV.

This clonotype was observed at least ten times. The gene calls are TRBV5-1 and TRBJ2-7; 14 nucleotides agree with TRBD2. Germline loops: CDR1 SGHRS, CDR2 YFSETQ. V shed 4 bases, J shed 7 bases, and the junction held 7 bases outside the gene matches. CDR3 size: 15 residues. This CDR3 is CASSTRTSGRWEQYF. CDR3 nucleotides: TGCGCCAGCAGCACCAGGACTAGCGGGAGGTGGGAGCAGTACTTC.

To note about this clonotype: An end of the junction differs from the germline gene, which may be a read error. The chain recombines TRBV5-6 with TRBJ1-5; 7 bases are a match to TRBD1. The CDR3 runs 14 residues. Looked up from germline, CDR1 is SGHDT and CDR2 is YYEEEE. The DNA of the CDR3 is TGTGCCAGCACCTTGACAGGGTTTAATCAGCCCCAGCATTTT. Protein product: CASTLTGFNQPQHF.

This clonotype was observed at least ten times. In DNA, the CDR3 is TGTGCCAGCAGCTTACTATCGGGAGGGCCATACGAGCAGTACTTC. This gives the protein CASSLLSGGPYEQYF. The chain combines TRBV7-2 with TRBJ2-7; 8 nucleotides line up with TRBD2. The CDR3 is 15 residues long. V lost 2 bases, J lost 4 bases, and 7 bases stayed unmatched. Looked up from germline, CDR1 is SGHTA and CDR2 is FQGNSA.

This clonotype has ten or more counts. The chain employs TRBV5-6 and TRBJ1-2; D may be TRBD1 (5 bases). There are 15 residues in the CDR3. The germline V gene encodes CDR1 SGHDT and CDR2 YYEEEE. V was trimmed by 4 bases and J by 2 bases, leaving 15 bases between them. Written as DNA, the CDR3 is TGTGCCAGCAGCAGAGGCGGGACGGCCAACTATGGCTACACCTTC. Encoded protein: CASSRGGTANYGYTF.

This clonotype was counted at least ten times. The genes are TRBV12-3 or TRBV12-4 and TRBJ2-5; a possible D gene is TRBD1 (5 bases). This CDR3 spans 13 amino acids. Trimming pared 5 bases from V and 5 bases from J, leaving 12 bases between. The CDR3: CASSEDSLETQYF. CDR3 DNA sequence: TGTGCCAGCAGTGAAGACAGTTTGGAGACCCAGTACTTC.

This clonotype appeared many times. CDR3 residues: CAIRDRGNTEAFF. The CDR3 DNA reads as TGTGCCATCAGGGACAGGGGGAACACTGAAGCTTTCTTT. V gene TRBV10-3 combines with J gene TRBJ1-1; 9 nucleotides line up with TRBD1. This CDR3 has 13 residues. Germline assignment: CDR1 ENHRY and CDR2 SYGVKD. V gave up 6 bases and J gave up 1 base; unmatched junction bases: 0.

Ten or more counts support this clonotype. The V call is TRBV7-2, the J call TRBJ1-1; 8 bases map to TRBD1. V lost 5 bases and J lost 3; bases outside the gene matches: 5. This CDR3 has 14 residues. Germline assignment: CDR1 SGHTA and CDR2 FQGNSA. CDR3: CASSPAGGDTEAFF. CDR3 nucleotide sequence: TGTGCCAGCAGCCCTGCAGGGGGCGACACTGAAGCTTTCTTT.

This clonotype appeared a few times. The CDR3 bases are TGTGCCAGCAGTCCTTTAAGGACAGGGAGGGGTCAGCCCCAGCATTTT. Translated, it gives CASSPLRTGRGQPQHF. The chain uses TRBV6-1 and TRBJ1-5; 8 bases match TRBD1. Germline V CDR1 and CDR2: MNHNS, SASEGT. The CDR3 contains 16 residues. V trimming: 5 bases; J trimming: 6 bases; junction bases outside the gene matches: 12.

There are many counts of this clonotype. V usage is TRBV28 and J usage is TRBJ2-7; D is unresolved. The germline V gene has CDR1 MDHEN and CDR2 SYDVKM. Trimming removed 5 bases from V and 3 bases from J, with 5 bases in between. CDR3 length: 11 amino acids. CDR3 residues: CASSRFYEQYF. In DNA, the CDR3 is TGTGCCAGCAGTCGATTCTACGAGCAGTACTTC. The full variable domain, with the rest looked up from reference TRBV28 and TRBJ2-7, is DVKVTQSSRYLVKRTGEKVFLECVQDMDHENMFWYRQDPGLGLRLIYFSYDVKMKEKGDIPEGYSVSREKKERFSLILESASTNQTSMYLCASSRFYEQYFGPGTRLTVT.

This clonotype was detected a few times. The CDR3 protein is CASKQGNDYEQYF. CDR3 DNA: TGTGCCTCCAAACAGGGGAACGACTACGAGCAGTACTTC. The chain has TRBV30 and TRBJ2-7, with 7 nucleotides matching TRBD1. V dropped 7 bases and J dropped 3; count of bases not matched to a gene: 9. This CDR3 is built from 13 residues. CDR1 and CDR2 from the germline V gene are GTSNPN and SVGIG (reference sequence).

This clonotype was picked up a small number of times. The chain carries TRBV12-3 or TRBV12-4 and TRBJ2-7; D unclear. Trimming shortened V by 3 bases and J by 6 bases, and 9 bases separated the two germline ends. This CDR3 comprises 12 residues. The CDR3 region has the DNA TGTGCCAGCAGTTTTCGACGTCTCGAGCAGTACTTC. Amino acid sequence: CASSFRRLEQYF.

The sample holds many counts of this clonotype. J is TRBJ2-7 and V is TRBV4-1; D is ambiguous. The germline V gene has CDR1 MGHRA and CDR2 YSYEKL. With 5 bases removed from V and 3 bases from J, the gap between germline ends came to 17 bases. The CDR3 length is 15 residues. The CDR3: CASSERASFVYEQYF. The CDR3 coding sequence is TGCGCCAGCAGCGAAAGAGCGTCCTTTGTCTACGAGCAGTACTTC.

This clonotype was seen repeatedly, ten times or more. The V call is TRBV12-5, the J call TRBJ1-1; TRBD1 aligns across 9 bases. The germline gives CDR1 LGHNT, CDR2 FRNRAP. This CDR3 region has 17 residues. V lost 0 bases to trimming and J lost 7 bases; unmatched junction nucleotides: 12. The CDR3: CASGLVPGTGRVGEAFF. The CDR3 DNA follows: TGTGCTAGTGGTTTGGTACCCGGGACAGGGCGGGTGGGTGAAGCTTTCTTT.

There are many counts of this clonotype. The genes are TRBV6-5 and TRBJ1-1, with 8 bases fitting TRBD1. The CDR3 totals 16 residues. Per the germline V gene, CDR1 is MNHEY and CDR2 is SVGAGI. V was pared by 6 bases and J by 6 bases, with 15 bases of the junction left unmatched. The CDR3 region is CASSPPRGRLPPEAFF. The CDR3 bases are TGTGCCAGCAGCCCGCCCAGGGGGCGGCTTCCCCCTGAAGCTTTCTTT.

This clonotype was counted many times. This rearrangement joins TRBV9 to TRBJ2-3; 8 positions agree with TRBD2. The V segment lost 5 bases and the J segment 2 bases; nucleotides outside the gene matches: 7. CDR1 is SGDLS, CDR2 YYNGEE, per germline. CDR3 length: 15 amino acids. For the CDR3, the DNA is TGTGCCAGCAGTGGAAGCGGGAGCTCCACAGATACGCAGTATTTT. Its translation is CASSGSGSSTDTQYF. The full variable domain, in which reference TRBV9 and TRBJ2-3 provide the parts outside the CDR3, is DSGVTQTPKHLITATGQRVTLRCSPRSGDLSVYWYQQSLDQGLQFLIQYYNGEERAKGNILERFSAQQFPDLHSELNLSSLELGDSALYFCASSGSGSSTDTQYFGPGTRLTVL.

This clonotype was observed many times. The DNA of the CDR3 is TGTGCCAGCAGCTGGACACCCGAGACCCAGTACTTC. It translates to CASSWTPETQYF. V is TRBV7-9 and J is TRBJ2-5; tentatively, D is TRBD1 (5 bases). This CDR3 spans 12 amino acids. Germline lookup yields CDR1 SEHNR and CDR2 FQNEAQ (reference sequence). The ends were cut back, 4 bases at V and 5 bases at J, with 8 bases in the middle.

The sample holds many counts of this clonotype. The V gene is TRBV12-3 or TRBV12-4, the J gene TRBJ2-7; D is ambiguous. The V end lost 4 bases, the J end lost 3 bases, and 10 bases lay between the germline ends. There are 13 residues in the CDR3. The CDR3 nucleotides read TGTGCCAGCAGTTCGGGCGGCGGCTACGAGCAGTACTTC. Amino acid sequence: CASSSGGGYEQYF.

This clonotype was seen at least ten times. The chain carries TRBV2 and TRBJ2-2, with D maybe TRBD1 (6 bases). Trimming cost V 1 base and J 6 bases, with 9 bases left between them. The CDR3 covers 14 residues. Germline V gene lookup returns CDR1 SNHLY and CDR2 FYNNEI. CDR3 residues: CASSEDRAAGELFF. The CDR3 nucleotides are TGTGCCAGCAGTGAAGACAGGGCCGCCGGGGAGCTGTTTTTT. Full variable domain (rest looked up from reference TRBV2 and TRBJ2-2): EPEVTQTPSHQVTQMGQEVILRCVPISNHLYFYWYRQILGQKVEFLVSFYNNEISEKSEIFDDQFSVERPDGSNFTLKIRSTKLEDSAMYFCASSEDRAAGELFFGEGSRLTVL.